This TCR beta chain was found in a study of post-analysis software for immune sequencing data. The TCR beta cDNA libraries carried unique molecular identifiers. One entry per CDR3 protein, called by TCRdb with MiXCR from the PCR reads. This table has about 810,000 distinct CDR3 sequences, roughly 50% appearing once. The specimen was blood. This sequence originates from a girl between 10 and 17 years old with multiple sclerosis.

CDR3 sequence: CASSRHGTGDSYEQYF. The CDR3 DNA sequence: TGTGCCAGCAGCCGACATGGGACAGGGGACTCCTACGAGCAGTACTTC. V and J are TRBV7-9 and TRBJ2-7; 10 nucleotides agree with TRBD1. Per the germline V gene, CDR1 is SEHNR and CDR2 is FQNEAQ (reference sequence). The CDR3 is made up of 16 amino acids. V lost 5 bases and J lost 0; bases outside the gene matches: 7. The whole variable domain, remainder taken from reference TRBV7-9 and TRBJ2-7, is DTGVSQNPRHKITKRGQNVTFRCDPISEHNRLYWYRQTLGQGPEFLTYFQNEAQLEKSRLLSDRFSAERPKGSFSTLEIQRTEQGDSAMYLCASSRHGTGDSYEQYFGPGTRLTVT.